This record covers a single T cell receptor (beta chain). Its antigen is unknown. Generated by immunoSEQ multiplex PCR, the TCRdb table keeps only in-frame clones and is missing some. The sample yields 2 million to 3 million clones, more than 85% seen once. Both subsets, CD45RA+ naive and CD45RA-negative memory, were split from the CD4+ cells. This sample stems from a study of shared clonotypes between healthy human individuals. Study context: Donors had three CD4 naive, three CD4 memory, two CD8 naive and one CD8 memory plate apiece. General study results and limits: The study's rarefaction showed incomplete sorted-subset sequencing despite large depth. The donor pool, a small one, limited the genetic and exposure-history diversity represented.

The germline V gene has CDR1 SGHVS and CDR2 FQNEAQ. This CDR3 spans 17 amino acids. The V segment lost 1 base and the J segment 5 bases; nucleotides outside the gene matches: 13. The sequenced sample was naive CD4+ T cells from PBMCs. Subset indicated: CD45RA+ positively selected. V is TRBV7-8 and J is TRBJ2-7; 8 nucleotides match TRBD1. This sequence was found in a man between 18 and 29 years old in good health. Some clones in this sample may be carry-over from other donors' samples. CDR3 region: CASSLDDLISGGDEQYF. The CDR3 DNA reads TGTGCCAGCAGCTTAGATGATTTAATCTCAGGGGGCGACGAGCAGTACTTC.